The next 13 T cell receptor beta chains were all read from a single sample in a study of blood T cell repertoires in COVID-19. Assay used: immunoSEQ multiplex PCR; TCRdb lists only in-frame clones, some missing. This table has about 44,000 clones, 87% appearing once. The sequencing input was peripheral blood. The receptors were gathered from a woman aged 80 or over in a cohort sampled during active or convalescent COVID-19.

The chain uses TRBV18 and TRBJ1-1; D may be TRBD1 (5 bases). Trimming stripped 3 bases from V and 1 base from J, with 12 bases between. Germline CDR1 is KGHSH and CDR2 is LQKENI. The CDR3 contains 15 residues. CDR3: CASSPSPGGNTEAFF. CDR3 coding DNA: TGTGCCAGCTCACCCTCACCCGGGGGGAACACTGAAGCTTTCTTT.

The chain is built from TRBV7-2 and TRBJ2-7, with 14 bases fitting TRBD2. V lost 7 bases, J lost 7 bases, and 9 bases stayed unmatched. CDR3 length equals 15 residues. Germline V CDR1 and CDR2: SGHTA, FQGNSA. CDR3 sequence (DNA): TGTGCCAGCATCGTAGGAGGGACTAGCGGGAGTGAGCAGTACTTC. Translated: CASIVGGTSGSEQYF.

This clone was detected only once. The chain employs TRBV30 and TRBJ1-4, with TRBD1 identical over 8 bases. V shed 0 bases, J shed 7 bases, and the junction held 4 bases outside the gene matches. CDR1 and CDR2 (germline): GTSNPN, SVGIG (reference sequence). The CDR3 loop spans 14 amino acids. This CDR3 is CAWSVYRGGEKLFF. As DNA, the CDR3 is TGTGCCTGGAGTGTTTACAGGGGGGGTGAAAAACTGTTTTTT.

This chain uses TRBV2 with TRBJ1-2; D not certain. Trimming left V 4 bases short and J 5 bases short, with 5 bases between. Germline V gene lookup returns CDR1 SNHLY and CDR2 FYNNEI. This CDR3 comprises 11 residues. CDR3 amino acids: CASSVVYGYTF. The CDR3 bases are TGTGCCAGCAGTGTCGTTTATGGCTACACCTTC.

The chain joins TRBV30 to TRBJ1-4; possibly TRBD1 for D (5 bases). From germline, CDR1 is GTSNPN and CDR2 SVGIG (reference sequence). There are 13 residues in the CDR3. The V gene lost 2 bases and the J gene lost 8 bases, with 12 bases spanning the gap. CDR3 sequence: CAWSSTVGEKLFF. CDR3 sequence (DNA): TGTGCCTGGAGTTCGACAGTAGGGGAAAAACTGTTTTTT.

This rearrangement joins TRBV5-1 to TRBJ2-3, with D perhaps matching TRBD2 (6 bases). The V gene lost 7 bases and the J gene lost 1 base, with 10 bases spanning the gap. The CDR3 is made up of 13 amino acids. Germline V lookup: CDR1 SGHRS, CDR2 YFSETQ. As DNA, the CDR3 is TGCGCCAGCCGATCGGGGGGCACAGATACGCAGTATTTT. Translation: CASRSGGTDTQYF.

The chain combines TRBV5-4 with TRBJ2-7; a possible D gene is TRBD2 (5 bases). Germline values: CDR1 SGHNT, CDR2 YYREEE (reference sequence). With 4 bases removed from V and 3 bases from J, the gap between germline ends came to 17 bases. The CDR3 extends over 15 amino acids. CDR3 nucleotides: TGTGCCAGCAGCCTTGGAGGTTGGCGGGTCTACGAGCAGTACTTC. It translates to CASSLGGWRVYEQYF.

The chain uses TRBV5-1 and TRBJ1-6, with D perhaps matching TRBD1 (5 bases). Trimming left V 0 bases short and J 5 bases short, with 6 bases between. The CDR3 sequence is 14 residues long. Germline lookup yields CDR1 SGHRS and CDR2 YFSETQ. The CDR3 bases are TGCGCCAGCAGCTTGGGACAGCATAATTCACCCCTCCACTTT. Amino acid sequence: CASSLGQHNSPLHF.

The chain carries TRBV9 and TRBJ2-2, with D maybe TRBD2 (5 bases). Trimming cost V 0 bases and J 0 bases, with 18 bases left between them. The CDR3 has 19 residues. Germline V CDR1 and CDR2: SGDLS, YYNGEE. The CDR3 DNA reads TGTGCCAGCAGCGTAGAAAGGAGGCTAACAAGTACGAACACCGGGGAGCTGTTTTTT. This translates into CASSVERRLTSTNTGELFF.

The chain is built from TRBV10-2 and TRBJ2-1, with a possible D match to TRBD1 (5 bases). CDR3 length: 14 residues. Germline V gene sequence: CDR1 WSHSY, CDR2 SAAADI. V was pared by 7 bases and J by 6 bases, with 16 bases between. The chain's CDR3 is CASTTQGIGNEQFF. As DNA, the CDR3 is TGCGCCAGCACCACGCAGGGTATTGGCAATGAGCAGTTCTTC.

This chain connects TRBV10-3 to TRBJ1-2, with D perhaps TRBD1 (5 bases). Germline-derived CDR1 and CDR2 are ENHRY and SYGVKD. The CDR3 loop spans 16 amino acids. Trimming removed 8 bases from V and 0 bases from J, with 19 bases in between. Here the CDR3 DNA reads TGTGCCATCGGGGGGAACCTTTATACCTCTAACTATGGCTACACCTTC. Amino acid sequence: CAIGGNLYTSNYGYTF.

The chain uses TRBV12-3 or TRBV12-4 and TRBJ2-7, with a tentative D call TRBD2 (5 bases). This CDR3 has 13 amino acids. Trimming took 2 bases from V and 1 from J, leaving 6 bases between them. As DNA, the CDR3 is TGTGCCAGCAGTTTAACGGGGTCCTACGAGCAGTACTTC. This encodes CASSLTGSYEQYF.

The rearrangement uses TRBV9 and TRBJ1-5, with D perhaps matching TRBD1 (6 bases). The CDR3 spans 14 residues. Trimming pared 3 bases from V and 1 base from J, leaving 8 bases between. Germline V lookup: CDR1 SGDLS, CDR2 YYNGEE. CDR3 protein: CASSAQGSNQPQHF. Here the CDR3 DNA reads TGTGCCAGCAGCGCTCAGGGGAGCAATCAGCCCCAGCATTTT.